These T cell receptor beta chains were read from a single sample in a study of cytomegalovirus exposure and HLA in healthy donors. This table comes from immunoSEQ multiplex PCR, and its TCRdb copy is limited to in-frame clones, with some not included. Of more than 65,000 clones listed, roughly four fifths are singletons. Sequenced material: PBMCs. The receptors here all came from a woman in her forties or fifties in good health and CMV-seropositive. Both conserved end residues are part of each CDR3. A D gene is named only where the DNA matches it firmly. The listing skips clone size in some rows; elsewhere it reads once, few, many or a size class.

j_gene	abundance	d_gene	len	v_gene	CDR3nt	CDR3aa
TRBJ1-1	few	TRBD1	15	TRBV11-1	TGTGCCAGCAGCTGGAGGACAGGGTCGAACACTGAAGCTTTCTTT	CASSWRTGSNTEAFF
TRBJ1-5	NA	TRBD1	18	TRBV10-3	TGTGCCATCAGTGCCGCCGGGACAGGACCGGAAAGCAATCAGCCCCAGCATTTT	CAISAAGTGPESNQPQHF
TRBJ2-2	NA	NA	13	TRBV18	TGTGCCAGCTCACCGGAGGGGTTTGGGGAGCTGTTTTTT	CASSPEGFGELFF
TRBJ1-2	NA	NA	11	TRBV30	TGTGCCTGGAGTGGAGGGTCGGGCTACACCTTC	CAWSGGSGYTF
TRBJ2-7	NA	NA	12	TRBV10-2	TGCGCCAGCAGCAACAGGGCCTACGAGCAGTACTTC	CASSNRAYEQYF
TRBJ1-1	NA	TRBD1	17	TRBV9	TGTGCCAGCAGCGCCCGGGACAGGGGGCTTCCGAACACTGAAGCTTTCTTT	CASSARDRGLPNTEAFF
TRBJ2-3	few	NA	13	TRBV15	TGTGCCACGACAATCGGGGGCACAGATACGCAGTATTTT	CATTIGGTDTQYF
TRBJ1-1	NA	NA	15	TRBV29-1	TGCAGCCCTAAAGCGGGGGGAGGGGCAGAAACTGAAGCTTTCTTT	CSPKAGGGAETEAFF
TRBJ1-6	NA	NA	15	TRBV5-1	TGCGCCAGCAGCTCGATGACAGGAAATAATTCACCCCTCCACTTT	CASSSMTGNNSPLHF
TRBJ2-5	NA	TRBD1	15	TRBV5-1	TGCGCCAGCAGCAGTAACAGGGGGGAGAGGGAGACCCAGTACTTC	CASSSNRGERETQYF
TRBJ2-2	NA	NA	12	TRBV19	TGTGCCAGTAGTACTAGGACCGGGGAGCTGTTTTTT	CASSTRTGELFF
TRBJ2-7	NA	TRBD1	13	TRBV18	TGTGCCAGCTCACCAAGACAGGGTTACGAGCAGTACTTC	CASSPRQGYEQYF
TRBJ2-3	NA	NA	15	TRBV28	TGTGCCAGCAGTTCGGGAGATTTAGTTATTGATACGCAGTATTTT	CASSSGDLVIDTQYF
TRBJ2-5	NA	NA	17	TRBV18	TGTGCCAGCTCGCTGGCGCCTTTGGGCGCAAACCAAGAGACCCAGTACTTC	CASSLAPLGANQETQYF
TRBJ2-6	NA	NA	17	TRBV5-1	TGCGCCAGCAGCTTTCTCCAGGACTCCTCTGGGGCCAACGTCCTGACTTTC	CASSFLQDSSGANVLTF
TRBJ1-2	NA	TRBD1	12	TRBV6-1	TGTGCCGGCAGGGGGCCCCACTATGGCTACACCTTC	CAGRGPHYGYTF
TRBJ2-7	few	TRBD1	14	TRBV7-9	TGTGCCAGCAGCTTCCGGGACAGGGCAGACGAGCAGTACTTC	CASSFRDRADEQYF
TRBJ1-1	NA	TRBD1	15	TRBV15	TGTGCCACCAGCAGCCCGGGACAGCTCAGACGAAGAGCTTTCTTT	CATSSPGQLRRRAFF
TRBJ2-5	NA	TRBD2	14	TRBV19	TGTGCCAGTAGTATGATAGCGGGAAGAGAGACCCAGTACTTC	CASSMIAGRETQYF
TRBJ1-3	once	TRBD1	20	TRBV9	TGTGCCAGCAGCGTAGGGAAGACAGGGGGTCGGGGGCTGACTGGAAACACCATATATTTT	CASSVGKTGGRGLTGNTIYF
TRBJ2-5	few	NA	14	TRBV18	TGTGCCAGCTCACCAGAGATCGCCAAGGAGACCCAGTACTTC	CASSPEIAKETQYF
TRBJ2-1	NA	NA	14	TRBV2	TGTGCCAGCGCGGGGGCTGGCTCCTACAATGAGCAGTTCTTC	CASAGAGSYNEQFF
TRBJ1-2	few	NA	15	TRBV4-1	TGCGCCAGCAGCCAAGGAGGCAATTCCAACTATGGCTACACCTTC	CASSQGGNSNYGYTF
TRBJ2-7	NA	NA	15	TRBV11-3	TGTGCCAGCAGCCCAGGAGGGCCCCTAACCTACGAGCAGTACTTC	CASSPGGPLTYEQYF
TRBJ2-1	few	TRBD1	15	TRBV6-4	TGTGCCAGCAGTCCCGGGACAGGGGGATACAATGAGCAGTTCTTC	CASSPGTGGYNEQFF
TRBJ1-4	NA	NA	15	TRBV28	TGTGCCAGCAGTTCCCCCTTATCAACTAATGAAAAACTGTTTTTT	CASSSPLSTNEKLFF
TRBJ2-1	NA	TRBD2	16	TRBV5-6	TGTGCCAGCAGTTCTCCGGGACTAGCGGGAGTGGATGAGCAGTTCTTC	CASSSPGLAGVDEQFF
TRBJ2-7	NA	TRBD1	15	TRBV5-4	TGTGCCAGCAGCTTGATGGCAGGGGGCTCCTACGAGCAGTACTTC	CASSLMAGGSYEQYF
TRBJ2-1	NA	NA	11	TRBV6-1	TGTGCCAGCACGAACCGGGAAATCCAGTTCTTC	CASTNREIQFF
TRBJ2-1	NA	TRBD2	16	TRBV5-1	TGCGCCAGCAGCTTGGGGCTAGCGGGAGGGCTCAATGAGCAGTTCTTC	CASSLGLAGGLNEQFF
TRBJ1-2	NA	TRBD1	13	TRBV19	TGTGCCAGTAGCGGACAGGGGAGCTATGGCTACACCTTC	CASSGQGSYGYTF
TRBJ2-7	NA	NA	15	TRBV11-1	TGTGCCAGCAGCTTATCCGGGAGCAGCTCCTACGAGCAGTACTTC	CASSLSGSSSYEQYF
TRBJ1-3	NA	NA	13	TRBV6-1	TGTGCCAGCTCTGACTTCTCTGGAAACACCATATATTTT	CASSDFSGNTIYF
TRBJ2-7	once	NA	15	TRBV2	TGTGCCAGCAGTATCGACAGAGCATCTAGTTACGAGCAGTACTTC	CASSIDRASSYEQYF
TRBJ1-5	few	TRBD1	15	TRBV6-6	TGTGCCAGCAGTCAGACAGGGGGGAGCAATCAGCCCCAGCATTTT	CASSQTGGSNQPQHF
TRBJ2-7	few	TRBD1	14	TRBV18	TGTGCCAGCTCACCGGGACAGGGTCCCTACGAGCAGTACTTC	CASSPGQGPYEQYF
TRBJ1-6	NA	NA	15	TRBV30	TGTGCCTGGAGTGGTAGGACAGCTTATAATTCACCCCTCCACTTT	CAWSGRTAYNSPLHF
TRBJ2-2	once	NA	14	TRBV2	TGTGCCAGCATTCCCCAGCGGTCTACCGGGGAGCTGTTTTTT	CASIPQRSTGELFF
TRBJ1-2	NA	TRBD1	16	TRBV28	TGTGCCAGCAGTCCGGGACAGGGCACCCGGATAGTCGGCTACACCTTC	CASSPGQGTRIVGYTF
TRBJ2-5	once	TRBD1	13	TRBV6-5	TGTGCCAGCAGTACAGGGGTGGTGGAGACCCAGTACTTC	CASSTGVVETQYF
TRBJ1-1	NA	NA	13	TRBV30	TGTGCCTGGAGTGTCCGGGTCGACACTGAAGCTTTCTTT	CAWSVRVDTEAFF
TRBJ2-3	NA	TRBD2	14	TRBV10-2	TGCGCCAGCAGACTAGCGGGGGGCCGAGATACGCAGTATTTT	CASRLAGGRDTQYF
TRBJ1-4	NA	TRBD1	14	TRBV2	TGTGCCAGCAGGAAAACCGGGACAGATGAAAAACTGTTTTTT	CASRKTGTDEKLFF
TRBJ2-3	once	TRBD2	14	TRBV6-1	TGTGCCAGCAGTGCTAGCGGGCCCTCAGATACGCAGTATTTT	CASSASGPSDTQYF
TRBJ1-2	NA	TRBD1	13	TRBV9	TGTGCCAGCAGCCCGACAGGGGTCTATGGCTACACCTTC	CASSPTGVYGYTF
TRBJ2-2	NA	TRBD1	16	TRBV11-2	TGTGCCAGCAGCTTAAGCCGGGACAGGGGAAGCGGGGAGCTGTTTTTT	CASSLSRDRGSGELFF
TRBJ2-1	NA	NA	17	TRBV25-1	TGTGCCAGCAGTGAATATCGTGGAGGGAATCCCTACAATGAGCAGTTCTTC	CASSEYRGGNPYNEQFF
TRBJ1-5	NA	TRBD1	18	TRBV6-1	TGTGCCAGCAGTGAAGCGCAGGGGGGCAGTCTCAGCAATCAGCCCCAGCATTTT	CASSEAQGGSLSNQPQHF
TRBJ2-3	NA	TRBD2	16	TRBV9	TGTGCCAGCAGCGTAGATATCAGCGGGAAGACAGATACGCAGTATTTT	CASSVDISGKTDTQYF
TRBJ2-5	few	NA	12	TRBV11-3	TGTGCCAGCAGATTTTTGGGCGAGACCCAGTACTTC	CASRFLGETQYF
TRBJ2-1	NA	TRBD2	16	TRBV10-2	TGCGCCAGCAGGGGGGCTAGCGGGAGAGGTTCGGGTGAGCAGTTCTTC	CASRGASGRGSGEQFF
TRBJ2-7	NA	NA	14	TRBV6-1	TGTGCCAGCAGTGATCCAGCGAGCTCCTACGAGCAGTACTTC	CASSDPASSYEQYF
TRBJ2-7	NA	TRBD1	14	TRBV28	TGTGCCAGCATCAGACAGGGAAGATACTACGAGCAGTACTTC	CASIRQGRYYEQYF
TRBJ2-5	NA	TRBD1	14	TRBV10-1	TGCGCCAGCAGTATGCAGGGGGCCGGGGAGACCCAGTACTTC	CASSMQGAGETQYF
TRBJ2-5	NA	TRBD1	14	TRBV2	TGTGCCAGCAGTGGACGACAGGGGTGGAAGACCCAGTACTTC	CASSGRQGWKTQYF